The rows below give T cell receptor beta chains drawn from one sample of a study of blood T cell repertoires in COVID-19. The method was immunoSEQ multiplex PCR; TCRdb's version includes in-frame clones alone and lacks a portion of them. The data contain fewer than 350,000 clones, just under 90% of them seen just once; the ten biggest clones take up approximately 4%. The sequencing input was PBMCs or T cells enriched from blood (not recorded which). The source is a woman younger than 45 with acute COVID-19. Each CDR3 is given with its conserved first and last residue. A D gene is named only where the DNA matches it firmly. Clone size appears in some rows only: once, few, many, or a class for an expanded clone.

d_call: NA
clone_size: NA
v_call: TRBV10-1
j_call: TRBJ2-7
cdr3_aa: CASSSYSPDSYEQYF
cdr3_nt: TGCGCCAGCAGTTCCTATAGCCCCGACTCCTACGAGCAGTACTTC

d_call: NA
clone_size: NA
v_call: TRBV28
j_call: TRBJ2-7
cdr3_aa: CASSPRVRYEQYF
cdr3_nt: TGTGCCAGCAGTCCCCGGGTCCGCTACGAGCAGTACTTC

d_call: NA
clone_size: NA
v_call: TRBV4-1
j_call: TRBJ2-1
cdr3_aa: CASSQDQRSNEQFF
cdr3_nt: TGCGCCAGCAGCCAAGATCAAAGGAGCAATGAGCAGTTCTTC

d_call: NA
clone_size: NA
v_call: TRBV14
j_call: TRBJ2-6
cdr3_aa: CASSQWGLAGANVLTF
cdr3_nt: TGTGCCAGCAGCCAATGGGGGCTAGCTGGGGCCAACGTCCTGACTTTC

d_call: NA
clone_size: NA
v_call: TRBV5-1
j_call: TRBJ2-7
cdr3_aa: CASSLTGGYEQYF
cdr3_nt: TGCGCCAGCAGCTTGACAGGTGGATACGAGCAGTACTTC

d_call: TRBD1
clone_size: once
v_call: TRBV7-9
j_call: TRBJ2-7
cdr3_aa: CASSPTRVSGGSYEQYF
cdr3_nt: TGTGCCAGCAGCCCTACGAGGGTGTCAGGGGGATCCTACGAGCAGTACTTC

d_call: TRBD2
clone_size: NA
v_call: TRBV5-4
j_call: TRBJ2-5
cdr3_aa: CASSHPGGEETQYF
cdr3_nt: TGTGCCAGCAGCCACCCGGGGGGAGAGGAGACCCAGTACTTC

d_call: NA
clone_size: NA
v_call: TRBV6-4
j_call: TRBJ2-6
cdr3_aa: CASSDSRGTGANVLTF
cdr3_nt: TGTGCCAGCAGTGACTCACGTGGCACTGGGGCCAACGTCCTGACTTTC

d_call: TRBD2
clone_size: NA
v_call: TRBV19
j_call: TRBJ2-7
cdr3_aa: CASSIDRGDEQYF
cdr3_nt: TGTGCCAGTAGTATAGATCGGGGGGACGAGCAGTACTTC

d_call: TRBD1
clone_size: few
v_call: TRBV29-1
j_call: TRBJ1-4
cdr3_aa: CSVRRGTATNEKLFF
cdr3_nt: TGCAGCGTTAGACGAGGGACAGCAACTAATGAAAAACTGTTTTTT

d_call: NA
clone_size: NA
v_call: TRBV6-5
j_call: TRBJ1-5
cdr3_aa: CASSSGLNQPQHF
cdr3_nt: TGTGCCAGCAGTTCAGGGCTTAATCAGCCCCAGCATTTT

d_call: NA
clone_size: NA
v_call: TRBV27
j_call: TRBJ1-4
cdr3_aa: CASRGGGATNEKLFF
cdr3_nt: TGTGCCAGCAGGGGGGGTGGCGCAACTAATGAAAAACTGTTTTTT

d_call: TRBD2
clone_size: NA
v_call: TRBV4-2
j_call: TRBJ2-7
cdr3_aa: CASSHSGTSGGLPVGQYF
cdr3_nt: TGTGCCAGCAGCCATTCCGGGACTAGCGGGGGCTTACCGGTGGGGCAGTACTTC

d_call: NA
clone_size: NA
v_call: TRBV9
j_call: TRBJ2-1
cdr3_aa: CASSVAEYNEQFF
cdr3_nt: TGTGCCAGCAGCGTAGCGGAGTACAATGAGCAGTTCTTC

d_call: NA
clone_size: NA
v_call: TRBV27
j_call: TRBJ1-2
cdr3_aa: CASSFRGDGYTF
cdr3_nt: TGTGCCAGCAGTTTCCGGGGGGATGGCTACACCTTC

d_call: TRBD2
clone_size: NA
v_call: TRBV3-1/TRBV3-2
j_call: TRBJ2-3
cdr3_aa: CASSQPRTSGVNTQYF
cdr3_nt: TGTGCCAGCAGCCAACCCCGGACTAGCGGTGTGAATACGCAGTATTTT

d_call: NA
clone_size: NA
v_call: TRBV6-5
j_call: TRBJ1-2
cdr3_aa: CASSQGNGYTF
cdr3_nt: TGTGCCAGCAGCCAGGGAAATGGCTACACCTTC

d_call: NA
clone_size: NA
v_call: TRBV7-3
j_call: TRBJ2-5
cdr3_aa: CASRTNVWEETQYF
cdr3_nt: TGTGCCAGCAGGACAAATGTATGGGAAGAGACCCAGTACTTC

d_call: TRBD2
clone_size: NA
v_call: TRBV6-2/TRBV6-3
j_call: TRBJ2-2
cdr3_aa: CASSYTGLAGGRYTGELFF
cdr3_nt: TGTGCCAGCAGTTACACGGGACTAGCGGGAGGGAGGTACACCGGGGAGCTGTTTTTT

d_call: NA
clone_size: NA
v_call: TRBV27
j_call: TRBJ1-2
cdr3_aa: CASSSDREGVYGYTF
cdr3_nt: TGTGCCAGCAGTTCGGACAGAGAAGGGGTCTATGGCTACACCTTC